These T cell receptor beta chains were read from a single sample in a study of post-analysis software for immune sequencing data. TCRdb re-analysed the PCR reads in MiXCR, keeping a single row per CDR3 protein. This sample has some 690,000 distinct CDR3 sequences, with roughly 29% found just once. The material sequenced was blood. These receptors originate from a girl aged 10-17 years with multiple sclerosis. CDR3s include the opening cysteine and the closing phenylalanine or tryptophan. The D gene is left open where the match is weak. Rows give clone size only sometimes, using once, few, many, or a class for an expanded clone.

v_call,d_call,clone_size,j_call,cdr3_aa,cdr3_nt
TRBV7-2,TRBD2,few,TRBJ2-3,CASSPWTSARRDAQYF,TGTGCCAGCAGCCCCTGGACTAGCGCCCGTAGGGATGCGCAGTATTTT
TRBV2,-,few,TRBJ2-3,CASTPFRDSKGDTQYF,TGTGCCAGCACTCCTTTCCGGGACTCGAAGGGAGATACGCAGTATTTT
TRBV28,-,-,TRBJ2-3,CASSLVVIRDLITDTQYF,TGTGCCAGCAGTTTGGTCGTAATCCGGGACTTAATCACAGATACGCAGTATTTT
TRBV4-3,TRBD1,-,TRBJ2-4,CASSQEGQGIAKNIQYF,TGCGCCAGCAGCCAAGAGGGACAGGGGATAGCCAAAAACATTCAGTACTTC
TRBV20-1,-,few,TRBJ1-4,CSARDRGALSTNEKLFF,TGCAGTGCTAGAGATCGTGGGGCCCTCTCAACTAATGAAAAACTGTTTTTT
TRBV5-1,-,-,TRBJ1-4,CASSLGFGLTTNEKLFF,TGCGCCAGCAGCTTGGGGTTCGGACTGACAACTAATGAAAAACTGTTTTTT
TRBV6-1,TRBD2,-,TRBJ2-1,CASTGGKGYNEQFF,TGTGCCAGCACCGGGGGGAAGGGCTACAATGAGCAGTTCTTC
TRBV5-1,-,many,TRBJ2-3,CASSLSGMGTDTQYF,TGCGCCAGCAGCTTGTCTGGGATGGGCACAGATACGCAGTATTTT
TRBV24-1,TRBD2,-,TRBJ2-3,CATSDTGTSGEIADTQYF,TGTGCCACCAGTGACACCGGAACTAGCGGGGAAATAGCAGATACGCAGTATTTT
TRBV24-1,-,once,TRBJ2-3,CATSAFYTDTQYF,TGTGCCACCAGTGCGTTCTACACAGATACGCAGTATTTT
TRBV28,-,-,TRBJ2-3,CASSYRGEGTDTQYF,TGTGCCAGCAGCTACAGAGGGGAGGGCACAGATACGCAGTATTTT
TRBV14,TRBD1,few,TRBJ2-4,CASSPGQGNVQYF,TGTGCCAGCAGCCCCGGACAGGGAAACGTTCAGTACTTC
TRBV14,-,few,TRBJ1-1,CASSKRSNTEAFF,TGTGCCAGCAGCAAGAGATCGAACACTGAAGCTTTCTTT
TRBV4-3,-,few,TRBJ2-1,CASSQVRGGGGEQFF,TGCGCCAGCAGCCAAGTGAGGGGGGGTGGAGGGGAGCAGTTCTTC
TRBV7-2,TRBD2,-,TRBJ2-7,CASSLVASGVPYEQYF,TGTGCCAGCAGCTTAGTGGCTAGCGGGGTACCCTACGAGCAGTACTTC
TRBV29-1,-,-,TRBJ2-5,CSVWSNLRRETQYF,TGCAGCGTTTGGAGCAACCTACGTCGGGAGACCCAGTACTTC
TRBV29-1,-,-,TRBJ1-2,CSARDGILYGYTF,TGCAGCGCTCGAGATGGGATACTCTATGGCTACACCTTC
TRBV28,TRBD1,-,TRBJ1-6,CASLKDRAYNSPLHF,TGTGCCAGCCTGAAGGACAGGGCCTACAATTCACCCCTCCACTTT
TRBV12-5,TRBD2,-,TRBJ2-5,CASGLAMGGRETQYF,TGTGCTAGTGGTCTCGCGATGGGGGGGAGGGAGACCCAGTACTTC
TRBV7-2,TRBD2,few,TRBJ2-3,CASSSNPTSGLIPDTQYF,TGTGCCAGCAGCTCGAATCCGACTAGCGGTCTCATCCCAGATACGCAGTATTTT
TRBV4-2,TRBD1,-,TRBJ2-1,CASSRRTGAGGNEQFF,TGTGCCAGCAGCCGCAGGACAGGGGCAGGGGGAAATGAGCAGTTCTTC
TRBV5-1,TRBD2,-,TRBJ2-3,CASSPLATGTDTQYF,TGCGCCAGCAGCCCACTAGCGACGGGCACAGATACGCAGTATTTT
TRBV4-1,-,few,TRBJ1-5,CASSQRPEGGQPQHF,TGCGCCAGCAGCCAAAGGCCTGAAGGGGGTCAGCCCCAGCATTTT
TRBV9,-,few,TRBJ1-2,CASSPRRADYGYTF,TGTGCCAGCAGCCCCCGCCGTGCAGACTATGGCTACACCTTC
TRBV27,TRBD1,-,TRBJ1-5,CASSSPSTGVSNQPQHF,TGTGCCAGCAGTTCCCCATCCACAGGGGTCAGCAATCAGCCCCAGCATTTT
TRBV7-8,-,few,TRBJ2-1,CASSLGTNLGNEQFF,TGTGCCAGCAGCTTAGGGACCAACCTGGGGAATGAGCAGTTCTTC
TRBV20-1,-,-,TRBJ1-2,CSASTPFGKGYTF,TGCAGTGCGAGTACGCCTTTTGGGAAAGGCTACACCTTC
TRBV7-2,-,-,TRBJ2-4,CASSLTSGAQNIQYF,TGTGCCAGCAGCTTAACCTCAGGGGCCCAAAACATTCAGTACTTC
TRBV10-3,-,-,TRBJ1-6,CASRVGAEGNSPLHF,TGTGCCAGCCGGGTGGGGGCTGAGGGTAATTCACCCCTCCACTTT
TRBV20-1,-,few,TRBJ2-1,CSARELPNSYNEQFF,TGCAGTGCTAGAGAGCTTCCGAATTCCTACAATGAGCAGTTCTTC
TRBV6-5,-,few,TRBJ2-1,CASSYWGNEQFF,TGTGCCAGCAGTTACTGGGGCAATGAGCAGTTCTTC
TRBV6-5,-,few,TRBJ2-1,CASKTESSYNEQFF,TGTGCCAGCAAAACCGAGAGCTCCTACAATGAGCAGTTCTTC
TRBV5-6,-,-,TRBJ2-7,CASSLFRESIRVEQYF,TGTGCCAGCAGCTTGTTCAGGGAAAGTATACGGGTCGAGCAGTACTTC
TRBV6-1,TRBD1,-,TRBJ2-3,CASSVSRGLSTQYF,TGTGCCAGCAGTGTGTCCAGGGGGTTGAGTACGCAGTATTTT
TRBV3-1,-,-,TRBJ1-2,CASSQVGLIDGYTF,TGTGCCAGCAGCCAAGTTGGACTCATTGATGGCTACACCTTC
TRBV20-1,TRBD1,-,TRBJ1-1,CSARGHKQGARTEAFF,TGCAGTGCTAGAGGTCACAAACAGGGGGCGCGCACTGAAGCTTTCTTT
TRBV6-1,-,few,TRBJ2-1,CASSEFLGEQFF,TGTGCCAGCAGCGAATTTCTAGGTGAGCAGTTCTTC
TRBV7-2,-,few,TRBJ2-7,CASSLVQGFNEQYF,TGTGCCAGCAGCTTAGTACAGGGATTTAACGAGCAGTACTTC
TRBV4-2,TRBD2,few,TRBJ2-5,CASSQESSGGLIETQYF,TGTGCCAGCAGCCAAGAGTCTAGCGGGGGCCTAATAGAGACCCAGTACTTC